Listed below are T cell receptor beta chains from one sample, sequenced in a study of cytomegalovirus exposure and HLA in healthy donors. Data came from immunoSEQ multiplex PCR; TCRdb stores just in-frame clones and leaves some out. Recorded for this sample: around 65,000 clones. The specimen was PBMCs. The receptors come from a man aged 25 to 40 in good health and CMV-seropositive. Both conserved end residues are part of each CDR3. D genes are given only for firm matches.

TRBV4-2	TRBJ2-1	TRBD2	CASSHRMGPGLTYNEQFF	TGTGCCAGCAGCCATAGGATGGGGCCGGGACTAACCTACAATGAGCAGTTCTTC
TRBV19	TRBJ2-3	NA	CASSPAGGSTQYF	TGTGCCAGTAGTCCAGCAGGGGGGAGTACGCAGTATTTT
TRBV5-1	TRBJ2-7	TRBD1	CASTPDRGAEQYF	TGCGCCAGCACCCCAGACAGGGGCGCCGAGCAGTACTTC
TRBV7-9	TRBJ2-7	TRBD1	CASSPPGQYSYEQYF	TGTGCCAGCAGCCCACCGGGACAGTACTCCTACGAGCAGTACTTC
TRBV7-9	TRBJ2-1	TRBD2	CASSLVAGDEQFF	TGTGCCAGCAGCTTAGTAGCGGGGGATGAGCAGTTCTTC
TRBV6-5	TRBJ1-5	NA	CASSEQQGQPQHF	TGTGCCAGCAGTGAGCAACAGGGTCAGCCCCAGCATTTT
TRBV5-1	TRBJ2-3	TRBD1	CASSLADRETDTQYF	TGCGCCAGCAGCTTAGCGGACAGGGAGACAGATACGCAGTATTTT
TRBV5-1	TRBJ2-2	TRBD1	CASSYGTGLAGELFF	TGCGCCAGCAGCTACGGGACAGGGCTAGCCGGGGAGCTGTTTTTT
TRBV7-2	TRBJ1-4	TRBD1	CASSHRQGETNEKLFF	TGTGCCAGCAGCCACAGACAGGGAGAAACTAATGAAAAACTGTTTTTT
TRBV30	TRBJ1-2	NA	CDWEGLNYGYTF	TGTGACTGGGAGGGCCTAAACTATGGCTACACCTTC
TRBV5-1	TRBJ2-1	NA	CASSSPGLGQFF	TGCGCCAGCAGCTCACCCGGACTCGGGCAGTTCTTC
TRBV6-5	TRBJ2-3	NA	CASSYRGTLSDTQYF	TGTGCCAGCAGTTACAGGGGAACCCTGTCAGATACGCAGTATTTT
TRBV11-3	TRBJ1-2	TRBD1	CASSPGTGTGGYTF	TGTGCCAGCAGCCCGGGGACAGGCACAGGCGGCTACACCTTC
TRBV30	TRBJ2-7	NA	CAWSWALGQQYF	TGTGCCTGGTCTTGGGCCCTGGGGCAGCAGTACTTC
TRBV5-1	TRBJ2-6	NA	CASSSPAGQNIFSGANVLTF	TGCGCCAGCAGCTCCCCCGCAGGCCAAAATATTTTCTCTGGGGCCAACGTCCTGACTTTC
TRBV2	TRBJ1-4	NA	CASRWGEAEKLFF	TGTGCCAGCAGGTGGGGGGAGGCTGAAAAACTGTTTTTT
TRBV29-1	TRBJ1-1	TRBD1	CSVQGGGQGNTEAFF	TGCAGCGTTCAGGGGGGGGGACAGGGTAACACTGAAGCTTTCTTT
TRBV15	TRBJ2-5	TRBD2	CATSSPIAGAPQETQYF	TGTGCCACCAGCTCCCCAATAGCGGGAGCCCCGCAAGAGACCCAGTACTTC
TRBV12-5	TRBJ1-3	NA	CASGLRLSGNTIYF	TGTGCTAGTGGGCTGAGGCTTTCTGGAAACACCATATATTTT
TRBV6-1	TRBJ2-4	NA	CASTLLATKNIQYF	TGTGCCAGCACCCTACTAGCAACCAAAAACATTCAGTACTTC
TRBV9	TRBJ2-3	TRBD1	CASSIAGLPGGTQYF	TGTGCCAGCAGCATAGCAGGTCTGCCAGGGGGAACGCAGTATTTT
TRBV2	TRBJ2-7	TRBD1	CASSVGQGEEQYF	TGTGCCAGCAGTGTTGGTCAGGGGGAGGAGCAGTACTTC
TRBV10-1	TRBJ2-7	NA	CAITGVQYF	TGCGCCATTACGGGTGTGCAGTACTTC
TRBV7-6	TRBJ1-1	NA	CASSTPPGGRMNTEAFF	TGTGCCAGCAGCACCCCCCCGGGGGGGAGGATGAACACTGAAGCTTTCTTT
TRBV4-2	TRBJ1-6	NA	CASSQGGTGGTPLHF	TGTGCCAGCAGCCAAGGGGGGACGGGAGGAACACCCCTCCACTTT
TRBV2	TRBJ2-7	NA	CASSTSGTPSYEQYF	TGTGCCAGCAGTACTTCCGGGACTCCAAGCTACGAGCAGTACTTC
TRBV9	TRBJ2-2	TRBD2	CASSPGTSGDTGELFF	TGTGCCAGCAGCCCGGGGACTAGCGGGGACACCGGGGAGCTGTTTTTT
TRBV5-5	TRBJ1-1	TRBD1	CASSSDRGSFPNTEAFF	TGTGCCAGCAGCTCTGACAGGGGGTCGTTCCCGAACACTGAAGCTTTCTTT
TRBV30	TRBJ2-1	NA	CAWHRSSYNEQFF	TGTGCCTGGCACAGAAGCTCCTACAATGAGCAGTTCTTC
TRBV5-1	TRBJ2-6	NA	CASSLVTRVSSGANVLTF	TGCGCCAGCAGCTTGGTTACCAGGGTTTCCTCTGGGGCCAACGTCCTGACTTTC
TRBV6-6	TRBJ2-7	TRBD2	CASSLTSANYEQYF	TGTGCCAGCTCGCTGACTAGCGCAAACTACGAGCAGTACTTC
TRBV12-5	TRBJ2-7	TRBD2	CASGRGLAGFGEQYF	TGTGCTAGTGGCCGGGGACTAGCGGGATTTGGCGAGCAGTACTTC
TRBV30	TRBJ2-7	NA	CAWSDTGNYEQYF	TGTGCCTGGAGTGATACAGGGAACTACGAGCAGTACTTC
TRBV25-1	TRBJ2-1	NA	CASSDREKSSYNEQFF	TGTGCCAGCAGTGACCGAGAAAAAAGCTCCTACAATGAGCAGTTCTTC
TRBV7-2	TRBJ2-2	NA	CASSPIRDIRTGELFF	TGTGCCAGCAGCCCAATCCGGGACATTAGGACCGGGGAGCTGTTTTTT
TRBV23-1	TRBJ1-3	NA	CASSQSSSGNTIYF	TGCGCCAGCAGTCAATCGAGCTCTGGAAACACCATATATTTT
TRBV7-9	TRBJ2-2	NA	CASKPGANTGELFF	TGTGCCAGCAAGCCCGGGGCGAACACCGGGGAGCTGTTTTTT
TRBV11-1	TRBJ2-7	TRBD2	CASSLEASGGYEQYF	TGTGCCAGCAGCTTAGAGGCTAGCGGAGGATACGAGCAGTACTTC
TRBV5-4	TRBJ2-5	NA	CASSRDNRLQETQYF	TGTGCCAGCAGCCGTGACAACCGGCTTCAAGAGACCCAGTACTTC
TRBV5-6	TRBJ2-2	NA	CASSHPVRENTGELFF	TGTGCCAGCAGCCACCCCGTCCGGGAGAACACCGGGGAGCTGTTTTTT
TRBV30	TRBJ2-7	TRBD1	CAWSPGQGPYEQYF	TGTGCCTGGAGTCCGGGACAGGGACCCTACGAGCAGTACTTC
TRBV29-1	TRBJ2-3	NA	CSTIRSQATQYF	TGCAGCACCATCCGGTCCCAAGCTACGCAGTATTTT
TRBV4-2	TRBJ1-5	TRBD1	CASSDRDRGYSNQPQHF	TGTGCCAGCAGCGACCGGGACAGGGGTTATAGCAATCAGCCCCAGCATTTT
TRBV5-1	TRBJ1-2	TRBD1	CASSFGQGEYGYTF	TGCGCCAGCAGCTTCGGACAGGGTGAATATGGCTACACCTTC
TRBV7-9	TRBJ1-1	NA	CASRYVSGNTEAFF	TGTGCCAGCAGGTATGTTTCAGGGAACACTGAAGCTTTCTTT
TRBV4-1	TRBJ1-2	TRBD1	CASSRGTAANYGYTF	TGCGCCAGCAGCCGGGGGACAGCCGCTAACTATGGCTACACCTTC
TRBV2	TRBJ1-5	TRBD1	CASRWDRDPNQPQHF	TGTGCCAGCAGATGGGACAGGGACCCCAATCAGCCCCAGCATTTT
TRBV4-2	TRBJ2-1	TRBD2	CASSQEPSGSNEQFF	TGTGCCAGCAGCCAAGAGCCTAGCGGGAGTAATGAGCAGTTCTTC
TRBV19	TRBJ1-5	TRBD1	CASREDRAGNQPQHF	TGTGCCAGTAGGGAGGACAGGGCGGGCAATCAGCCCCAGCATTTT
TRBV4-1	TRBJ2-7	NA	CASSQGGQGSAYEQYF	TGCGCCAGCAGCCAAGGCGGGCAGGGGAGCGCCTACGAGCAGTACTTC
TRBV29-1	TRBJ2-2	TRBD2	CSVEEATGGRSTGELFF	TGCAGCGTTGAAGAGGCGACGGGGGGTCGCTCCACCGGGGAGCTGTTTTTT
TRBV5-1	TRBJ2-2	TRBD1	CASSLSTGGNTGELFF	TGCGCCAGCAGCTTGAGCACAGGGGGAAACACCGGGGAGCTGTTTTTT
TRBV30	TRBJ1-1	NA	CAWSLMRGGAFF	TGTGCCTGGAGCCTTATGCGGGGAGGCGCTTTCTTT